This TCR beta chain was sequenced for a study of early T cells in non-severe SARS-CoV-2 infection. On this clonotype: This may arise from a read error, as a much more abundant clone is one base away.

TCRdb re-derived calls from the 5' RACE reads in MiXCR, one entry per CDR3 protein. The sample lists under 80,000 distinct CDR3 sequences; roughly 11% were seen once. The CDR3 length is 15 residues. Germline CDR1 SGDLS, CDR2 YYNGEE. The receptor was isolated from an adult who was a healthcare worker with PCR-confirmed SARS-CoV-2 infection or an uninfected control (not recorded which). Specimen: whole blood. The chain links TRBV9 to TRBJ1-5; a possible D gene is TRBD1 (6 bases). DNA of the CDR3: TGTGCCAGCAGCCGAAATGACAGGCACAATCAGCCCCAGCTTTTT. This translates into CASSRNDRHNQPQLF.